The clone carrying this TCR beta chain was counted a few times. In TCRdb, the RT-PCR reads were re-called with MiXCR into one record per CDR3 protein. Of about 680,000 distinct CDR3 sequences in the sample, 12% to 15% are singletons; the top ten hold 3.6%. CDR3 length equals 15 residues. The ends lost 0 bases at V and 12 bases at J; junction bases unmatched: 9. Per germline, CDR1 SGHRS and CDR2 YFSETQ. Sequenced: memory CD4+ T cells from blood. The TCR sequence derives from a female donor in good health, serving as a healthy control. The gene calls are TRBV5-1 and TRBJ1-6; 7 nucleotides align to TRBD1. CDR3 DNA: TGCGCCAGCAGCTTGGACGGACAGGCTCAAGTACCCCTCCACTTT. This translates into CASSLDGQAQVPLHF.